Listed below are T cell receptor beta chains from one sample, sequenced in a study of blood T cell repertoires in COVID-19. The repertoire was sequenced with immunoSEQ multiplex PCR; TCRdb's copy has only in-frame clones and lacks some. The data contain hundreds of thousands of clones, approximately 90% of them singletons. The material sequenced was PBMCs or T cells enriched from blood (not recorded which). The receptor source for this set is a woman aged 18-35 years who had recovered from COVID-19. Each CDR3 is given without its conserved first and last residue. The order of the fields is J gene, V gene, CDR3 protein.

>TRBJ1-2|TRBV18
ASSPRTGEGYT
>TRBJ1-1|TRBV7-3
ASSQSRTSNTEAF
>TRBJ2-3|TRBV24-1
ATSDPGLKVADTQY
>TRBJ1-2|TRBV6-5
ASSRQGNYGYT
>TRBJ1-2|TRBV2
ASSALRTGAYGYT
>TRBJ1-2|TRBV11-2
ASSSSGYDYT
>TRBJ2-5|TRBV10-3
AAAGTSGKETQY
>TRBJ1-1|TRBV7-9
ASSLPPTGRTTEAF
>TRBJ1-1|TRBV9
ASNRQGNTEAF
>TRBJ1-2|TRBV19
ASSIGGQQNYGYT
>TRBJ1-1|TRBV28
ASSLGGAWGTEAF
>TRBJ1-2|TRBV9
ASSLIGQGYGYT
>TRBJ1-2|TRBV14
ASSQDEGGFYGYT
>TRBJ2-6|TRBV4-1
ASSQSRGSGANVLT
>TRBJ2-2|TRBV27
ASSLSLQGIRAGELF
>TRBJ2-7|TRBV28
ASSLTSYEQY
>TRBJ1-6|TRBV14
ASSQDLGATHSPLH
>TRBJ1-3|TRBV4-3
ASSQDTRVPGNTIY
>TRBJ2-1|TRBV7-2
ASSLDTNEQF
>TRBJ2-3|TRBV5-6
ASIRFSGGGTDTQY
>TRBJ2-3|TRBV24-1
ATSDLRPSGGATPGDTQY
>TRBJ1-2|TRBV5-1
ASSFQGDYGYT
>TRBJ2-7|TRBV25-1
ASSAGAGSYEQY
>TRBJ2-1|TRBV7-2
ASSLNRVEGEQF
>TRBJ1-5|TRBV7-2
ASSPVRGPNQPQH
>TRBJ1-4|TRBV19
ASSIGSGSYEKLF
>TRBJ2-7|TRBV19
ASSIGREAYEQY
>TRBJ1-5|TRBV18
ASSPQLEANQPQH
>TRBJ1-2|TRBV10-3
AISEGGLDGYGYT